This TCR beta chain was profiled in a study of OX40 agonist ivuxolimab in advanced cancers. Study at large: Ivuxolimab, an agonistic anti-OX40 (CD134) antibody, was given to patients.

With regard to this clone: Its antigen is currently unknown.

The CDR3 is 13 amino acids. Per the germline V gene, CDR1 is SGHTA and CDR2 is FQGTGA. V lost 3 bases, J lost 2 bases, and 1 base stayed unmatched. Individuals having autoimmune disease history or systemic immunosuppression were not enrolled. TCRdb keeps only in-frame clones here, not all; method: immunoSEQ multiplex PCR. The table has 22,000 or so clones, 85% to 90% seen once. General observations from the study: What antigens the expanded peripheral T cells recognized was never established.

The receptor comes from an adult with an advanced solid tumor such as melanoma, head and neck, liver or kidney cancer. Sequenced here: CD4+ or CD8+ T cells sorted from blood, sampled in a trial of the OX40 agonist ivuxolimab. J is TRBJ2-7 and V is TRBV7-3; 7 bases agree with TRBD1. CDR3 sequence: CASSFDRAYEQYF. The CDR3 coding sequence is TGTGCCAGCAGCTTTGACAGGGCCTACGAGCAGTACTTC.